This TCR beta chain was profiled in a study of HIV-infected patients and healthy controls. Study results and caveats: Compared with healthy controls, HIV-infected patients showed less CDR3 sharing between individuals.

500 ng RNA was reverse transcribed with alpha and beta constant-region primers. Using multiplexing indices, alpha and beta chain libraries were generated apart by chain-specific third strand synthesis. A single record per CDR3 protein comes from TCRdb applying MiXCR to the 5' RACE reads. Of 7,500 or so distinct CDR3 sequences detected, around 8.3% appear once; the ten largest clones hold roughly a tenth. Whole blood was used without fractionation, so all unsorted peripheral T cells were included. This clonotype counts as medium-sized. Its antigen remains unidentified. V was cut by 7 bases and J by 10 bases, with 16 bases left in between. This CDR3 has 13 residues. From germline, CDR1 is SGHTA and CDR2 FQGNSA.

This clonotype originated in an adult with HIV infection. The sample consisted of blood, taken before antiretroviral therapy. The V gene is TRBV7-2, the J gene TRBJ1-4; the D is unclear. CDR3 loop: CASTPIVDGKLFF. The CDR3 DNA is TGTGCCAGCACCCCTATCGTAGACGGAAAACTGTTTTTT.